This T cell receptor beta chain was sequenced in a study of T cell repertoires in cytomegalovirus infection. Turning to the study itself: Peptides in the study included HLA-C-restricted and HLA-B-restricted CMV epitopes. CMV infection and matching HLA type were both indicated by public TCR beta signatures.

In regard to this clonotype: Its antigen is as yet unknown.

Study-level findings and limits: Using cumulative public TCR beta family frequency, the authors identified those who carried CMV together with the relevant HLA.

Each CDR3 protein is one row after TCRdb ran MiXCR on the reads. The profile shows approximately 390,000 distinct CDR3 sequences, roughly 34% of them singletons. The CDR3 runs to 18 residues. Germline values: CDR1 MNHEY, CDR2 SMNVEV (reference sequence). Trimming at V came to 5 bases and at J to 1 base, leaving 12 bases not matched to a gene. This TCR was sampled from a human donor in good health (CMV status not recorded). Some clones in this sample may be carry-over from other donors' samples. Sequenced here: cultured PBMCs, sampled from culture after CMV antigen stimulation. The chain links TRBV27 to TRBJ2-3; the match to TRBD2 covers 10 bases. CDR3 sequence: CASSRIEIAGGGTDTQYF. CDR3 nucleotides: TGTGCCAGCAGTCGAATCGAAATAGCGGGAGGAGGCACAGATACGCAGTATTTT.